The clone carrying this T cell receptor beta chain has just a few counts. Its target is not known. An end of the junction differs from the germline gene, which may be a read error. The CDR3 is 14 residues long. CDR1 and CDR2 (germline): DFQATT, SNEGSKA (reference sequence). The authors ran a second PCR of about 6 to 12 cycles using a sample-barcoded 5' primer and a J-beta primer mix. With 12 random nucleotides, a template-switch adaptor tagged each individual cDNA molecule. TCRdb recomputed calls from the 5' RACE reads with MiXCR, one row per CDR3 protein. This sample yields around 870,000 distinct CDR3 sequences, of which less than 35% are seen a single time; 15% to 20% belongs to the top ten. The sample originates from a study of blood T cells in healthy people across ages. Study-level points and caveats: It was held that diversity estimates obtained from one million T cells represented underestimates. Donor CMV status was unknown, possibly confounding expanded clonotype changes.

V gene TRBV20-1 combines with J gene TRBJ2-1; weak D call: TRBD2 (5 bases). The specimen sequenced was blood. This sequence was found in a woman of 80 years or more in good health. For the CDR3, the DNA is TGCAGTACTAGAGAGACTATGGGTTACAATGAGCAGTTCTTC. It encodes CSTRETMGYNEQFF.